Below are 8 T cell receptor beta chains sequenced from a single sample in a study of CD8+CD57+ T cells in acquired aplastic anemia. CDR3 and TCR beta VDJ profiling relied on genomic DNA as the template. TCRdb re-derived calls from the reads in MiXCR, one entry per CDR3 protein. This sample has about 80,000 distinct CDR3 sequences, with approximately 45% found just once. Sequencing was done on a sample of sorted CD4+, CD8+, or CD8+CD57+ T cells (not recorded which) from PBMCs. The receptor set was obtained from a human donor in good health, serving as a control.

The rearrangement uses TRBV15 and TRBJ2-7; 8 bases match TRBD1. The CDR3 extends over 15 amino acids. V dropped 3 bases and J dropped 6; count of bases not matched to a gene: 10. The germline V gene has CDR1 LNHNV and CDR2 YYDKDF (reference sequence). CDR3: CATSRAGTGGFEQYF. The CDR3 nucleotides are TGTGCCACCAGCAGGGCCGGGACAGGAGGGTTCGAGCAGTACTTC.

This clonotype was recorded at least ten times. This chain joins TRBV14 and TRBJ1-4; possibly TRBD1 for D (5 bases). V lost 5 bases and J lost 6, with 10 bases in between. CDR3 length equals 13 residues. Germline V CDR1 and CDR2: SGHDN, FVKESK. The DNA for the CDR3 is TGTGCCAGCAGCTTGCTGGGGGATGAAAAACTGTTTTTT. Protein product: CASSLLGDEKLFF.

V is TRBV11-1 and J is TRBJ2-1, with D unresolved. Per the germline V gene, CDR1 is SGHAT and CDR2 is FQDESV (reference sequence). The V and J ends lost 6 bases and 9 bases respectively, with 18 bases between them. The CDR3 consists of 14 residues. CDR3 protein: CASRLGYPISEQFF. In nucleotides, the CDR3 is TGTGCCAGCAGGCTAGGGTACCCCATAAGTGAGCAGTTCTTC.

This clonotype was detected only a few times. The CDR3 protein is CASRTQGPGQFF. CDR3 nucleotide sequence: TGTGCCAGCCGGACTCAGGGGCCGGGGCAGTTCTTC. The chain combines TRBV27 with TRBJ2-1; maybe TRBD1 (6 bases). V was pared by 8 bases and J by 12 bases, with 17 bases between. The germline CDR1 and CDR2 sequences are MNHEY and SMNVEV (reference sequence). The CDR3 extends over 12 amino acids.

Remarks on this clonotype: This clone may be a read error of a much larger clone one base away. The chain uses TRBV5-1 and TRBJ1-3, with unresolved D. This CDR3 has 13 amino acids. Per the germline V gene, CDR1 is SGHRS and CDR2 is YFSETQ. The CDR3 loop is CTSSLTSGNTIYF. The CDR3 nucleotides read TGCACCAGCAGCTTAACCTCTGGAAACACCATATATTTT. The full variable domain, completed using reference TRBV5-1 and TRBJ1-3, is KAGVTQTPRYLIKTRGQQVTLSCSPISGHRSVSWYQQTPGQGLQFLFEYFSETQRNKGNFPGRFSGRQFSNSRSEMNVSTLELGDSALYLCTSSLTSGNTIYFGEGSWLTVV.

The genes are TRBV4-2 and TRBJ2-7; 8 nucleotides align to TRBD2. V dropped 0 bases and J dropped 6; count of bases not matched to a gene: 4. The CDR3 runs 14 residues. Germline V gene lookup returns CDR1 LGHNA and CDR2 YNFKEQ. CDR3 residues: CASSQEAGEFEQYF. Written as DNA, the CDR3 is TGTGCCAGCAGCCAAGAAGCGGGGGAGTTCGAGCAGTACTTC.

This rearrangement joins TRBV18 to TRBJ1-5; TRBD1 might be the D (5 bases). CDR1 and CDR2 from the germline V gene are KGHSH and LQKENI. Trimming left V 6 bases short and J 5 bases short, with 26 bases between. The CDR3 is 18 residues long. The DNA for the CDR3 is TGTGCCAGCTCCGACCAGGGAGACATCTCGTTCAGGGATCAGCCCCAGCATTTT. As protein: CASSDQGDISFRDQPQHF. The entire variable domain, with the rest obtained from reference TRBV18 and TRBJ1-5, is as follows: NAGVMQNPRHLVRRRGQEARLRCSPMKGHSHVYWYRQLPEEGLKFMVYLQKENIIDESGMPKERFSAEFPKEGPSILRIQQVVRGDSAAYFCASSDQGDISFRDQPQHFGDGTRLSIL.

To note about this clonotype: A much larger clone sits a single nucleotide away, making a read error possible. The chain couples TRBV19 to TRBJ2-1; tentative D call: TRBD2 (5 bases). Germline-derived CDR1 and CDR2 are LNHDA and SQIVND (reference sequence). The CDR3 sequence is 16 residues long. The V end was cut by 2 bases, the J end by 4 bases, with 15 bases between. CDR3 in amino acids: CASSILTGGGYNEQFF. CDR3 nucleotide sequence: TGTGCCAGTAGTATACTTACTGGCGGAGGATACAATGAGCAGTTCTTC.